Sequencing of this T cell receptor (beta chain) was carried out in a study of blood T cell repertoires in COVID-19. Overall study: Acute and convalescent COVID-19 specimens originated in the United States, Italy and Spain. PBMCs, B-cell-depleted T cells, or T cells were the source of the cDNA or gDNA that made up the material.

CDR1 is MNHEY and CDR2 is SVGEGT in the germline V gene. CDR3 size: 15 residues. V shed 5 bases, J shed 3 bases, and the junction held 9 bases outside the gene matches. Adults between about 18 and 89 years of age took part from fewer than 30 US areas. Generated by immunoSEQ multiplex PCR, the TCRdb table keeps only in-frame clones and is missing some. The table includes approximately 140,000 clones, 84% detected once. The receptor's source is a man between 40 and 49 years old with acute COVID-19. The specimen sequenced was PBMCs or T cells enriched from blood (not recorded which). The chain couples TRBV6-2 or TRBV6-3 to TRBJ2-7, with TRBD1 matching 8 bases. The CDR3 here is CASSLRDRPLYEQYF. CDR3 sequence (DNA): TGTGCCAGCAGTCTCCGGGACAGGCCTCTCTACGAGCAGTACTTC.